This TCR beta chain was recovered during a study of T cell responses to AZD1222 COVID-19 vaccine. As to this clone: Its specificity is unknown.

The data were produced by immunoSEQ multiplex PCR, yet TCRdb's version contains in-frame clones alone and is incomplete. The data hold around 150,000 clones, with roughly 94% observed a single time. Findings of the study overall: No day 14 peak samples; only post-peak repertoires were characterized.

J was trimmed by 6 bases and V by 5 bases; bases with no gene match: 16. CDR1 is MGHRA and CDR2 is YSYEKL in the germline V gene. This CDR3 spans 17 amino acids. The sample here was peripheral blood, taken 28 days after the second AZD1222 dose. This TCR came from an adult who received the AZD1222 COVID-19 vaccine. The chain joins TRBV4-1 to TRBJ1-1; TRBD1 agrees at 9 bases. In nucleotides, the CDR3 is TGCGCCAGCAGCAACCTCCCGGGACAGGGTGATTTGGCTGAAGCTTTCTTT. As protein: CASSNLPGQGDLAEAFF.